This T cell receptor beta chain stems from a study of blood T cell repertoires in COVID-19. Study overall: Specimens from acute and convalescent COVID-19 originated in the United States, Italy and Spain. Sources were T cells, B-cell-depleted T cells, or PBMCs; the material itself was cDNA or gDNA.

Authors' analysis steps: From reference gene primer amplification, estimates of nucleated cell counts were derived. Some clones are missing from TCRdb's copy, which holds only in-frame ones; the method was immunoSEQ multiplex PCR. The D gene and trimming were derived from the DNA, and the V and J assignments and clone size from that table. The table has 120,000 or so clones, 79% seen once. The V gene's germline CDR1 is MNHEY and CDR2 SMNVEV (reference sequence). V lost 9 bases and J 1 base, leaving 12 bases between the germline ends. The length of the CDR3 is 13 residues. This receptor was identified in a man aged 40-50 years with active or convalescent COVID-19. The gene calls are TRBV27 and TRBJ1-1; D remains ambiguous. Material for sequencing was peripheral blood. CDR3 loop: CASCTLANTEAFF. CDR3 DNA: TGTGCCAGTTGTACGCTGGCGAACACTGAAGCTTTCTTT.